One sample yielded the 21 T cell receptor beta chains listed below, sequenced in a study of cytomegalovirus exposure and HLA in healthy donors. PCR was performed using 60 Vbeta and 13 Jbeta primers. Produced via immunoSEQ multiplex PCR; TCRdb's table is partial and in-frame only. The sample holds about 190,000 clones, almost 80% seen once. Sequences were obtained from PBMCs. These TCRs come from a young woman in good health and CMV-seronegative.

This rearrangement joins TRBV28 to TRBJ1-2; 9 bases agree with TRBD1. CDR3 length: 17 amino acids. Losses at the gene ends were 5 bases for V and 1 base for J; bases not matched to a gene: 11. Germline V gene sequence: CDR1 MDHEN, CDR2 SYDVKM. CDR3 nucleotide sequence: TGTGCCAGCAGTGCTGGACAGGGGCCCCGAATTAACTATGGCTACACCTTC. Translation: CASSAGQGPRINYGYTF.

The chain couples TRBV5-1 to TRBJ1-5, with D perhaps matching TRBD1 (5 bases). Germline V gene data show CDR1 as SGHRS and CDR2 as YFSETQ. V was shortened by 3 bases and J by 7 bases, with 14 bases between the two germline ends. The CDR3 contains 14 residues. CDR3 loop: CASSYSGMNQPQHF. Here the CDR3 DNA reads TGCGCCAGCAGCTACTCAGGGATGAACCAGCCCCAGCATTTT.

This clone has a handful of counts. This rearrangement joins TRBV11-2 to TRBJ1-1; the D gene is possibly TRBD1 (5 bases). Germline values: CDR1 SGHAT, CDR2 FQNNGV. V dropped 5 bases and J dropped 0 bases, with 10 bases sitting between them. The CDR3 extends over 14 amino acids. The CDR3 region has the DNA TGTGCCAGCAGCCCCCAGGGCATGAACACTGAAGCTTTCTTT. Amino acid sequence: CASSPQGMNTEAFF.

This clone was recorded a few times. The genes are TRBV6-1 and TRBJ1-1; tentative D call: TRBD1 (6 bases). Trimming removed 6 bases from V and 5 bases from J, with 7 bases in between. The CDR3 consists of 11 residues. Per germline, CDR1 MNHNS and CDR2 SASEGT. In nucleotides, the CDR3 is TGTGCCAGCAGACAGGGAACTGAAGCTTTCTTT. It encodes CASRQGTEAFF.

This chain links TRBV10-1 with TRBJ1-1; 7 bases are shared with TRBD1. With V trimmed by 4 bases and J by 6 bases, 2 bases remained unmatched. Germline CDR1 and CDR2: WNHNN and SYGVQD (reference sequence). CDR3 size: 12 residues. DNA for the CDR3: TGCGCCAGCAGTGGGGACAGTTCTGAAGCTTTCTTT. It codes for CASSGDSSEAFF.

The DNA of the CDR3 is TGTGCCAGCAGTTTAAAAGACAGGGAGCGAGCTTTCTTT. Translating gives CASSLKDRERAFF. V and J are TRBV27 and TRBJ1-1; the match to TRBD1 covers 7 bases. The J segment lost 10 bases and the V segment lost 2 bases, leaving 7 bases of the junction unmatched. Germline assignment: CDR1 MNHEY and CDR2 SMNVEV (reference sequence). The CDR3 is made up of 13 amino acids.

This sequence joins TRBV19 and TRBJ1-4, with no clear D. Germline loops: CDR1 LNHDA, CDR2 SQIVND (reference sequence). V lost 1 base to trimming and J lost 3 bases, with 3 bases between them. This CDR3 is built from 13 residues. CDR3 nucleotide sequence: TGTGCCAGTAGTATAGTCGCTAATGAAAAACTGTTTTTT. It is translated as CASSIVANEKLFF. The whole variable domain, filled in from reference TRBV19 and TRBJ1-4, reads DGGITQSPKYLFRKEGQNVTLSCEQNLNHDAMYWYRQDPGQGLRLIYYSQIVNDFQKGDIAEGYSVSREKKESFPLTVTSAQKNPTAFYLCASSIVANEKLFFGSGTQLSVL.

CDR3 loop: CSVDRTGGEQYF. The CDR3 DNA is TGCAGCGTTGACCGGACAGGGGGCGAGCAGTACTTC. The chain links TRBV29-1 to TRBJ2-7; 10 positions agree with TRBD1. Germline CDR1 SQVTM, CDR2 ANQGSEA. The CDR3 is 12 residues long. J was trimmed by 6 bases and V by 3 bases; bases with no gene match: 2.

The rearrangement uses TRBV9 and TRBJ1-6; unclear D gene. Trimming cost V 0 bases and J 7 bases, with 8 bases left between them. The CDR3 covers 14 residues. Germline CDR1 is SGDLS and CDR2 is YYNGEE. The CDR3 spells CASSVDLANSPLHF. CDR3 bases: TGTGCCAGCAGCGTAGATCTAGCAAATTCACCCCTCCACTTT.

Regarding this clone: A read error may account for a junction end that differs from germline. The chain combines TRBV7-9 with TRBJ2-5; no clear D gene. Germline CDR1 SEHNR, CDR2 FQNEAQ (reference sequence). This CDR3 has 12 amino acids. The CDR3 DNA follows: TGTTCCAGCAGCTTAGACACCTCAAACCAGTACTTC. Translated, it gives CSSSLDTSNQYF. Based on the CDR3 plus reference TRBV7-9 and TRBJ2-5, the full variable domain is DTGVSQNPRHKITKRGQNVTFRCDPISEHNRLYWYRQTLGQGPEFLTYFQNEAQLEKSRLLSDRFSAERPKGSFSTLEIQRTEQGDSAMYLCSSSLDTSNQYFGPGTRLLVL.

The V gene is TRBV7-2, the J gene TRBJ1-5; D possibly corresponds to TRBD1 (5 bases). Germline lookup yields CDR1 SGHTA and CDR2 FQGNSA. The germline V and J ends were trimmed by 5 bases and 4 bases, with 15 bases remaining between them. This CDR3 spans 15 amino acids. CDR3 protein: CASSRTGGENQPQHF. In DNA form, the CDR3 reads TGTGCCAGCAGCCGGACCGGGGGGGAGAATCAGCCCCAGCATTTT.

The rearrangement uses TRBV5-1 and TRBJ2-5; D may be TRBD2 (7 bases). The end of the DNA fits TRBJ2-7 better, so the J call may be wrong. The germline gives CDR1 SGHRS, CDR2 YFSETQ. The CDR3 length is 15 residues. CDR3 nucleotide sequence: TGCGCCAGCAGCTTGGGGGGGGGCGGTAGCTACGAGCAGTACTTC. Translating gives CASSLGGGGSYEQYF.

This clone was seen only once. The chain is built from TRBV2 and TRBJ2-7, with 10 nucleotides matching TRBD1. The germline gives CDR1 SNHLY, CDR2 FYNNEI. The CDR3 contains 15 residues. V shed 4 bases, J shed 5 bases, and the junction held 8 bases outside the gene matches. In nucleotides, the CDR3 is TGTGCCAGCAGTGCCCGGGACAGGGGTACCGACGAGCAGTACTTC. It encodes CASSARDRGTDEQYF.

The chain carries TRBV11-2 and TRBJ1-1; 8 nucleotides match TRBD1. V shed 5 bases, J shed 1 base, and the junction held 6 bases outside the gene matches. The CDR3 loop spans 15 amino acids. Germline loops: CDR1 SGHAT, CDR2 FQNNGV. The DNA for the CDR3 is TGTGCCAGCAGCGCCGGGACAGGAGAGAACACTGAAGCTTTCTTT. This codes for CASSAGTGENTEAFF.

This clone has only a few counts. V and J are TRBV30 and TRBJ2-1; TRBD1 matches at 7 bases. This CDR3 comprises 17 residues. V shed 2 bases, J shed 3 bases, and the junction held 13 bases outside the gene matches. The germline CDR1 and CDR2 sequences are GTSNPN and SVGIG (reference sequence). CDR3 DNA sequence: TGTGCCTGGAGTTCGAAGGGGGCCAGGCTAGGCTACAATGAGCAGTTCTTC. It yields the protein CAWSSKGARLGYNEQFF.

The rearrangement links TRBV25-1 to TRBJ2-1; D perhaps matches TRBD2 (7 bases). This CDR3 is built from 14 residues. Germline CDR1 is MGHDK and CDR2 is SYGVNS. V was cut by 8 bases and J by 0 bases, with 11 bases left in between. The CDR3 nucleotides are TGTGCCAGCGGGGGGGCGGGCTCCTACAATGAGCAGTTCTTC. Translation gives CASGGAGSYNEQFF.

The chain is built from TRBV5-4 and TRBJ1-6, with TRBD1 as a possible D gene (5 bases). V lost 9 bases and J 5 bases, leaving 21 bases between the germline ends. The CDR3 extends over 16 amino acids. Germline V CDR1 and CDR2: SGHNT, YYREEE (reference sequence). CDR3 nucleotides: TGTGCCATCGGGGGGAAGCGGGGCAGGGATAATTCACCCCTCCACTTT. Its protein product is CAIGGKRGRDNSPLHF.

The chain uses TRBV7-3 and TRBJ2-7; possible D gene TRBD2, 7 bases. The germline V and J ends were trimmed by 8 bases and 3 bases, with 17 bases remaining between them. This CDR3 region has 14 residues. Germline values: CDR1 SGHTA, CDR2 FQGTGA. The CDR3 sequence is CASALGGEDYEQYF. For the CDR3, the DNA is TGTGCCAGCGCACTAGGGGGGGAAGACTACGAGCAGTACTTC. Complete variable domain (other parts from reference TRBV7-3 and TRBJ2-7): GAGVSQTPSNKVTEKGKYVELRCDPISGHTALYWYRQSLGQGPEFLIYFQGTGAADDSGLPNDRFFAVRPEGSVSTLKIQRTERGDSAVYLCASALGGEDYEQYFGPGTRLTVT.

The chain carries TRBV9 and TRBJ2-7; TRBD2 might be the D (6 bases). The CDR3 is 14 amino acids. Germline V gene sequence: CDR1 SGDLS, CDR2 YYNGEE. The V and J ends lost 4 bases and 2 bases respectively, with 13 bases between them. As DNA, the CDR3 is TGTGCCAGCAGCCCTAGTGGGACTGCCTACGAGCAGTACTTC. Encoded protein: CASSPSGTAYEQYF.

The chain recombines TRBV19 with TRBJ2-7; D perhaps matches TRBD1 (7 bases). This CDR3 spans 14 amino acids. The V gene lost 5 bases and the J gene lost 3 bases, with 14 bases spanning the gap. From germline, CDR1 is LNHDA and CDR2 SQIVND (reference sequence). CDR3 in amino acids: CASSAGQLIYEQYF. CDR3 coding DNA: TGTGCCAGTAGTGCGGGACAGTTAATCTACGAGCAGTACTTC.

This sequence joins TRBV27 and TRBJ2-5; possibly TRBD2 for D (5 bases). The germline gives CDR1 MNHEY, CDR2 SMNVEV (reference sequence). The CDR3 consists of 12 residues. V was cut by 9 bases and J by 5 bases, with 13 bases left in between. The CDR3 DNA reads TGTGCCAGTGGACGGGGATGGGAGACCCAGTACTTC. Its protein product is CASGRGWETQYF.